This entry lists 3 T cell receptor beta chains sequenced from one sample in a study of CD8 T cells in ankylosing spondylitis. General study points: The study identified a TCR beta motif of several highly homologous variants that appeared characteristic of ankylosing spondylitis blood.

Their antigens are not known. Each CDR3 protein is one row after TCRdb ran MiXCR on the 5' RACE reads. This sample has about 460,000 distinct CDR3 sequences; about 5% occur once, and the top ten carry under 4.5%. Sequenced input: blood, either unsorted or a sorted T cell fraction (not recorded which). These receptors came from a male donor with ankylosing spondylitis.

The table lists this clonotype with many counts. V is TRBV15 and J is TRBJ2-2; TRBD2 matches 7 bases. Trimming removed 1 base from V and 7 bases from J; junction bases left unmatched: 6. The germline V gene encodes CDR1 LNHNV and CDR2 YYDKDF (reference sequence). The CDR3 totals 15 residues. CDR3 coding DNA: TGTGCCACCAGCAGAGTGACTAGCTCGGGCGGGGAGCTGTTTTTT. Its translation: CATSRVTSSGGELFF.

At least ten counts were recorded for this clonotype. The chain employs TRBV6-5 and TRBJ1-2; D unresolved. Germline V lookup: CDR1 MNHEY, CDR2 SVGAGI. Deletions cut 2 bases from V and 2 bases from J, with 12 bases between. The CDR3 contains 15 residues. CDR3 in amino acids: CASSYDYSLNYGYTF. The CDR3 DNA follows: TGTGCCAGCAGTTACGACTACTCCCTAAACTATGGCTACACCTTC.

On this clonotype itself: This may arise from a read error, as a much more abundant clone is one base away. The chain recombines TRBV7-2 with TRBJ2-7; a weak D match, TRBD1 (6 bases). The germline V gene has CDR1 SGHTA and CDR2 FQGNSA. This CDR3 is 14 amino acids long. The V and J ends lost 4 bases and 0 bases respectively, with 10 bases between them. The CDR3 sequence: CASSSGDASYEQYF. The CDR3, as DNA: TGTGCCAGCAGCTCAGGGGACGCCTCCTACGAGCAGTACTTC.